These 11 T cell receptor beta chains originate from one sample sequenced in a study of a mutant IDH1 vaccine in newly diagnosed glioma. The sample's time point: week 11, during vaccination. Mutant IDH1 20-mer peptide, at 300 ug, made up each vaccine dose, with topical imiquimod. Only in-frame clones appear in the TCRdb table, and some are missing; sequencing was by immunoSEQ multiplex PCR. This table holds around 62,000 clones, approximately 90% found once. No antigen has been assigned to these receptors. Source: PBMCs, taken from a glioma patient whose treatment included an IDH1 peptide vaccine. These receptors were taken from a man aged 40-49 years with glioma.

The chain combines TRBV4-1 with TRBJ2-5; 11 nucleotides line up with TRBD2. The CDR3 spans 18 residues. Germline CDR1 is MGHRA and CDR2 is YSYEKL. V shed 1 base and J 2 bases; nucleotides not matched to a gene: 9. CDR3 nucleotide sequence: TGCGCCAGCAGCCAAGGGGCGAGTAGCGGGGGGGGACAAGAGACCCAGTACTTC. Translation: CASSQGASSGGGQETQYF.

The J gene is TRBJ2-3, the V gene TRBV5-5; 8 bases line up with TRBD2. The trim removed 4 bases at V and 2 bases at J, leaving 6 bases unmatched. Germline assignment: CDR1 SGHKS and CDR2 YYEKEE (reference sequence). This CDR3 has 15 residues. The DNA for the CDR3 is TGTGCCAGCAGCGCTGCGGGGGGTCACACAGATACGCAGTATTTT. Translated: CASSAAGGHTDTQYF.

V gene TRBV11-2 combines with J gene TRBJ2-7; the D is unclear. Germline V gives CDR1 SGHAT, CDR2 FQNNGV. This CDR3 contains 13 residues. The germline V and J ends were trimmed by 3 bases and 0 bases, with 6 bases remaining between them. CDR3: CASSFTSSYEQYV. Here the CDR3 DNA reads TGTGCCAGCAGCTTTACATCCTCCTACGAGCAGTACGTC.

The CDR3 DNA sequence: TGTGCCAGCAGCTTACAACATACGCAGTATTTT. Its translation is CASSLQHTQYF. The rearrangement links TRBV7-2 to TRBJ2-3; D unresolved. Germline CDR1 reads SGHTA; CDR2 reads FQGNSA. The CDR3 has 11 amino acids. V was clipped by 2 bases and J by 7 bases, with 4 bases between them.

The rearrangement joins TRBV28 to TRBJ2-7, with TRBD1 identical over 7 bases. Germline V CDR1 and CDR2: MDHEN, SYDVKM. J lost 2 bases, V lost 7 bases, and 5 bases had no gene match. This CDR3 region has 13 residues. The CDR3 spells CASTNRGPYEQYF. CDR3 DNA sequence: TGTGCCAGCACGAACAGGGGACCCTACGAGCAGTACTTC.

Only one count was recorded for this clone. The V call is TRBV10-3, the J call TRBJ1-2; D remains ambiguous. The V end lost 4 bases, the J end lost 4 bases, and 16 bases lay between the germline ends. The germline V gene encodes CDR1 ENHRY and CDR2 SYGVKD. This CDR3 contains 15 residues. The CDR3 DNA follows: TGTGCCATCAGTGCGGGTCCCGAACCAATCTATGGCTACACCTTC. This encodes CAISAGPEPIYGYTF.

This clone showed up just once. The V and J genes are TRBV5-6 and TRBJ2-5; 8 positions match TRBD1. The CDR3 sequence is 16 residues long. V trimming: 3 bases; J trimming: 2 bases; junction bases outside the gene matches: 9. The germline gives CDR1 SGHDT, CDR2 YYEEEE. CDR3 region: CASSSQGATIQETQYF. The CDR3 DNA is TGTGCCAGCAGCTCCCAGGGGGCCACAATTCAAGAGACCCAGTACTTC. Full variable domain (outside the CDR3, taken from reference TRBV5-6 and TRBJ2-5): DAGVTQSPTHLIKTRGQQVTLRCSPKSGHDTVSWYQQALGQGPQFIFQYYEEEERQRGNFPDRFSGHQFPNYSSELNVNALLLGDSALYLCASSSQGATIQETQYFGPGTRLLVL.

The chain has TRBV7-8 and TRBJ2-2; D possibly corresponds to TRBD1 (6 bases). Germline assignment: CDR1 SGHVS and CDR2 FQNEAQ. This CDR3 is built from 13 residues. The V gene lost 9 bases and the J gene lost 3 bases, with 11 bases spanning the gap. The CDR3 sequence is CASRQGYTGELFF. Written as DNA, the CDR3 is TGTGCCAGTCGCCAGGGGTACACCGGGGAGCTGTTTTTT.

The chain links TRBV6-5 to TRBJ1-1; no definite D call. The length of the CDR3 is 14 residues. Trimming left V 0 bases short and J 0 bases short, with 5 bases between. Per the germline V gene, CDR1 is MNHEY and CDR2 is SVGAGI. DNA of the CDR3: TGTGCCAGCAGTTACTCGCGAGTGAACACTGAAGCTTTCTTT. Translated: CASSYSRVNTEAFF.

Details on this clone: Other DNA sequences in the sample encode the same CDR3. The rearrangement joins TRBV29-1 to TRBJ2-5, with 7 bases identical to TRBD2. Trimming at V came to 3 bases and at J to 4 bases, leaving 5 bases not matched to a gene. The CDR3 totals 13 residues. Germline V gives CDR1 SQVTM, CDR2 ANQGSEA. The CDR3, as DNA: TGCAGCGTTGACTCGTGGGGGGGAGAGACCCAGTACTTC. Protein: CSVDSWGGETQYF.

The chain employs TRBV27 and TRBJ2-7; D gene unclear. This CDR3 spans 12 amino acids. Germline loops: CDR1 MNHEY, CDR2 SMNVEV (reference sequence). The V end lost 1 base, the J end lost 5 bases, and 6 bases lay between the germline ends. The CDR3 nucleotides read TGTGCCAGCAGTTTATACGGCGACGAGCAGTACTTC. It is translated as CASSLYGDEQYF.